The rows below give T cell receptor beta chains drawn from one sample of a study of shared clonotypes between healthy human individuals. Repertoires were generated with immunoSEQ multiplex PCR, while TCRdb's copy carries only in-frame clones and drops some. The sample shows hundreds of thousands of clones, about 96% of them seen only once. Source material: naive CD8+ T cells sorted from blood. These receptors were obtained from a man younger than 45 in good health. CDR3s leave out the opening cysteine and the closing phenylalanine or tryptophan. Fields, in order: D gene, CDR3 length, V gene, J gene, CDR3 protein. D genes are given only for firm matches.

-	11	TRBV11-2	TRBJ1-1	ASSLVRGAEAF
-	11	TRBV28	TRBJ2-1	ASSGLGYNEQF
-	12	TRBV27	TRBJ1-5	ASTHIGGNQPQH
-	13	TRBV7-6	TRBJ2-5	ASSLDSRASETQY
-	15	TRBV11-2	TRBJ1-4	ASSPRGRAISNEKLF
-	10	TRBV5-1	TRBJ2-3	ASSTNTDTQY
-	14	TRBV5-1	TRBJ2-2	ASSLMDSGSTGELF
-	12	TRBV7-9	TRBJ2-7	ASSSAGGGYEQY
TRBD2	14	TRBV7-9	TRBJ2-2	ASAGGPDSFTGELF
-	13	TRBV4-1	TRBJ2-1	ASRSANRDHNEQF
TRBD1	14	TRBV18	TRBJ2-7	ASSPSGTGGQLEQY
TRBD2	13	TRBV7-3	TRBJ2-2	ASSDGTTNTGELF
TRBD1	17	TRBV19	TRBJ1-5	ASSIVGFRDRFTNQPQH
-	11	TRBV4-3	TRBJ2-7	ASSQDLPYEQY
-	13	TRBV7-9	TRBJ1-3	ASRLVGGDENTIY
TRBD2	14	TRBV7-3	TRBJ2-1	ASSFVGLADYNEQF
TRBD2	17	TRBV5-8	TRBJ2-1	ASSLAGLAETSSYNEQF
TRBD1	11	TRBV19	TRBJ2-1	ASAGTGYNEQF
TRBD2	14	TRBV4-3	TRBJ2-3	ASSQGLAGSTDTQY
-	11	TRBV29-1	TRBJ2-1	SATGTNRNEQF
-	16	TRBV28	TRBJ1-2	ASSFSPPQLGGTYGYT
-	14	TRBV7-2	TRBJ1-5	ASSAGPLGSNQPQH
TRBD1	14	TRBV5-1	TRBJ1-5	ASSLGDRGRDQPQH